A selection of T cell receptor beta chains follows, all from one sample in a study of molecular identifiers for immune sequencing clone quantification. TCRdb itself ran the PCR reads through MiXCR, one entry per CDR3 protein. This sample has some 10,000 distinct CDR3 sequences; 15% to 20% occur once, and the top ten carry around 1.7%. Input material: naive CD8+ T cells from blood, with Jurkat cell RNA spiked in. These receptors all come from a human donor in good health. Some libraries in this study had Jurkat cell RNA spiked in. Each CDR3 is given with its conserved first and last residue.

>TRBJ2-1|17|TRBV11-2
CASSLEGLVKLGNERFF
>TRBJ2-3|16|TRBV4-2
CASSPLLSGSPPTRYF
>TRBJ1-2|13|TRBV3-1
CASRNRENYGYTF
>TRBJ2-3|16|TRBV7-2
CASRSGTSGPTDTQYF
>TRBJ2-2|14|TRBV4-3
CASSPTPGFRELFF
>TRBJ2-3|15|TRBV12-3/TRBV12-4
CASSLYGVSTDTQYF
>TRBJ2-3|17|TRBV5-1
CASSSRSGRFSTDTQYF
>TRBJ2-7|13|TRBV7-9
CASSPGQVYEQYF
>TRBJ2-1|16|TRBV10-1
CASSDSGSLYYNEQFF
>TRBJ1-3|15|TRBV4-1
CASSQGDSPGDTIYF
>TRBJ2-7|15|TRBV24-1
CATSDSPSGVYEQYF
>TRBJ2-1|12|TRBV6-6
CATNTGIDEQFF
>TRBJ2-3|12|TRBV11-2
CASSPAADTQYF
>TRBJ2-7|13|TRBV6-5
CASSYAQGYEQYF
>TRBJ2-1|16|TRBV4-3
CASSLGGGKTYNEQFF
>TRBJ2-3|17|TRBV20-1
CSAREPMARGVWDTQYF
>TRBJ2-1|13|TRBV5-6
CASSRGRYNEQFF
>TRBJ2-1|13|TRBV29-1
CSVVYANYNEQFF
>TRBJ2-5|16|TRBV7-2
CASSRLAGGWGETQYF
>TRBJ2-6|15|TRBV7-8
CASSLVVSGANVLTF
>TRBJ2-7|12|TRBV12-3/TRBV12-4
CASSSLVYEQYF
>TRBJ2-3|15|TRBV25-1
CASGWGISPVDTQYF
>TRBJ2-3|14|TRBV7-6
CASSLAGGQDTQYF
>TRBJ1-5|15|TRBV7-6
CASSGTQGGYQPQHF
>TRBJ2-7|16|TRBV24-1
CATSDYRSSGASGQYF
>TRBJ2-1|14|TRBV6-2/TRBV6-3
CACVPGSSYNEQFF
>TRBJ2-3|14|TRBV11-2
CASSFDGGTDTQYF
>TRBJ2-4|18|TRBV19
CASSLARRALIAKNIQYF
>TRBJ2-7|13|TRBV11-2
CASTEWGAGEQYF